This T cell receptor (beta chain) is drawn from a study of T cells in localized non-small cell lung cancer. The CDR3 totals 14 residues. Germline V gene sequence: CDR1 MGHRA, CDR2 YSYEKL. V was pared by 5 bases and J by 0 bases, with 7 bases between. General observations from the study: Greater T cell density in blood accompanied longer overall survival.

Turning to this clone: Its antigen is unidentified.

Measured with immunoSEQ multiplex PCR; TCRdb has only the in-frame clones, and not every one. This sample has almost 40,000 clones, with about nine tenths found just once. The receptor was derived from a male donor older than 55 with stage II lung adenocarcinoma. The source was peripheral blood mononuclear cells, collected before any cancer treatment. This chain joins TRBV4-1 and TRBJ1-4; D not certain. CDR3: CASSDGPTNEKLFF. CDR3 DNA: TGCGCCAGCAGCGATGGACCAACTAATGAAAAACTGTTTTTT.